This T cell receptor beta chain came from a study of Graves' ophthalmopathy and Graves' hyperthyroidism. General observations from the study: Ophthalmopathy was separated from stable hyperthyroidism by a 13-signature model with 87.88% sensitivity and 81.08% specificity.

In donors with ophthalmopathy, activity was moderate-to-severe, with CAS ≥3, NOSPECS ≥4 and duration under 3 months. RNA transcripts were the template, and TCR beta CDR3 regions were amplified from them. Investigators did first-round RT-PCR with HTBI primers, then second-round multiplex PCR. TCRdb re-analysed the multiplex PCR reads in MiXCR, keeping a single row per CDR3 protein. The sample shows 200,000 to 250,000 distinct CDR3 sequences, around 28% of them seen only once. CDR1 and CDR2 (germline): SEHNR, FQNEAQ (reference sequence). V lost 3 bases to trimming and J lost 6 bases, with 9 bases between them. This CDR3 spans 12 amino acids. This clonotype occurred many times. As yet, its antigen is unknown.

The specimen was peripheral blood. The receptor was isolated from a man in his forties or fifties with Graves' ophthalmopathy. The V gene is TRBV7-9, the J gene TRBJ2-7, with TRBD1 as a possible D gene (7 bases). This chain's CDR3 is CASSLEGAEQYF. CDR3 nucleotides: TGTGCCAGCAGCTTGGAGGGGGCCGAGCAGTACTTC.